These T cell receptor beta chains were read from a single sample in a study of cytomegalovirus exposure and HLA in healthy donors. Repertoires were generated with immunoSEQ multiplex PCR, while TCRdb's copy carries only in-frame clones and drops some. The table lists 200,000 to 250,000 clones. The sample taken for sequencing was PBMCs. These receptors all come from a woman in her twenties or thirties in good health and CMV-seropositive. The CDR3 runs from the conserved cysteine through the conserved F or W. D genes are given only for firm matches.

TRBV7-2	TRBJ2-1	TRBD2	TGTGCCAGCAGCTTAGCTCCTCCTAGCGGGGGGGCCCTTGAGCAGTTCTTC	CASSLAPPSGGALEQFF
TRBV29-1	TRBJ2-1	NA	TGCAGCGTTGAATGGTCCTTGCGGGGTTACAATGAGCAGTTCTTC	CSVEWSLRGYNEQFF
TRBV14	TRBJ2-3	TRBD2	TGTGCCAGCAGCCAATTTGCGGGGGGCACAGATACGCAGTATTTT	CASSQFAGGTDTQYF
TRBV29-1	TRBJ2-2	NA	TGCAGCGTTGACAGGGGTAACACCGGGGAGCTGTTTTTT	CSVDRGNTGELFF
TRBV27	TRBJ1-1	NA	TGTGCCAGCAGTTTATCGCGGAGACTGATGAACACTGAAGCTTTCTTT	CASSLSRRLMNTEAFF
TRBV5-1	TRBJ1-5	TRBD1	TGCGCCAGCAGCTGGGGGACAGGGGCGAAGAATCAGCCCCAGCATTTT	CASSWGTGAKNQPQHF
TRBV19	TRBJ2-7	TRBD1	TGTGCCAGTAGTCTCGGGACAGGGTTCTCCTACGAGCAGTACTTC	CASSLGTGFSYEQYF
TRBV4-1	TRBJ2-7	NA	TGCGCCAGCAGCCAAGCAGAGCGGGTGGCGCACGAGCAGTACTTC	CASSQAERVAHEQYF
TRBV28	TRBJ2-2	TRBD2	TGTGCCAGCAGTTCCGGCGGGAGGCGCACCGGGGAGCTGTTTTTT	CASSSGGRRTGELFF
TRBV4-2	TRBJ2-7	TRBD1	TGTGCCAGCAGCCAAGATCATCAACAGGGGGCGCGCGAGCAGTACTTC	CASSQDHQQGAREQYF
TRBV4-1	TRBJ2-2	NA	TGCGCCAGCAGAAACTGGGACACTTACACCGGGGAGCTGTTTTTT	CASRNWDTYTGELFF
TRBV6-6	TRBJ1-2	NA	TGTGCCAGCAGCACAACAGCTAACTATGGCTACACCTTC	CASSTTANYGYTF
TRBV10-3	TRBJ2-2	NA	TGTGCCATCGGGAGCGGGCCCTTGAACACCGGGGAGCTGTTTTTT	CAIGSGPLNTGELFF
TRBV19	TRBJ1-6	NA	TGTGCCAGTAGGACATCCAATAATTCACCCCTCCACTTT	CASRTSNNSPLHF
TRBV9	TRBJ1-3	NA	TGTGCCAGCAGCGCCGAGTTCCCTGGAAACACCATATATTTT	CASSAEFPGNTIYF
TRBV5-1	TRBJ1-5	NA	TGCGCCAGCAGCCCCGGGGGAGATAGCAACCAGCCCCAGCATTTT	CASSPGGDSNQPQHF
TRBV5-6	TRBJ1-4	TRBD1	TGTGCCAGCAGCGTCGGCGTCCCAGGGTCAGGGGGAAAACTGTTTTTT	CASSVGVPGSGGKLFF
TRBV6-1	TRBJ1-2	NA	TGTGCCAGCAGTGAAGTCCCCGGGTATGGCTACACCTTC	CASSEVPGYGYTF
TRBV25-1	TRBJ2-1	TRBD2	TGTGCCAGCAGTGGACTAGCGGGAGTAAGCTACAATGAGCAGTTCTTC	CASSGLAGVSYNEQFF
TRBV4-3	TRBJ2-3	NA	TGCGCCAGCAGCCGCCGGAGAACGTTTGCCCCCACAGATACGCAGTATTTT	CASSRRRTFAPTDTQYF
TRBV6-5	TRBJ2-5	NA	TGTGCCAGCAGTTACTCCTTGGGGGCTACCGGGCAGTACTTC	CASSYSLGATGQYF
TRBV6-1	TRBJ1-1	NA	TGTGCCAGCAGTGTAACAGTGAACACTGAAGCTTTCTTT	CASSVTVNTEAFF
TRBV11-2	TRBJ2-3	TRBD2	TGTGCCAGCAGCTATGGGGGCACGGGCGGGGGGTTGGATACGCAGTATTTT	CASSYGGTGGGLDTQYF
TRBV27	TRBJ2-3	NA	TGTGCCAGCAGTTCCCACAGGGATTCAGATACGCAGTATTTT	CASSSHRDSDTQYF
TRBV5-4	TRBJ1-1	NA	TGTGCCAGCAGCTTGGACAGGGTGAACACTGAAGCTTTCTTT	CASSLDRVNTEAFF
TRBV29-1	TRBJ2-1	NA	TGCAGCTCGGGTTTAATGGGTGAGCAGTTCTTC	CSSGLMGEQFF
TRBV7-9	TRBJ2-1	NA	TGTGCCAGCAGCTCCCCCGAACGGGGGAACAATGAGCAGTTCTTC	CASSSPERGNNEQFF
TRBV29-1	TRBJ2-7	NA	TGCAGCGTTGAAGGTCGGGAGAGTTACGAGCAGTACTTC	CSVEGRESYEQYF
TRBV10-2	TRBJ2-7	TRBD2	TGCGCCGTTAGCGGGGAGAGCTCCTACGAGCAGTACTTC	CAVSGESSYEQYF
TRBV9	TRBJ1-2	NA	TGTGCCAGCACCGGGAGGGACCCACCCTATGGCTACACCTTC	CASTGRDPPYGYTF
TRBV19	TRBJ2-1	TRBD1	TGTGCCAGCTCACCGGGACAGAACGTATACAATGAGCAGTTCTTC	CASSPGQNVYNEQFF
TRBV2	TRBJ2-3	TRBD1	TGTGCCAGCATGGATCCCACACAGGGGGTTGGGACAGATACGCAGTATTTT	CASMDPTQGVGTDTQYF
TRBV5-1	TRBJ2-7	NA	TGCGCCAGCTTTCCGGGGGACAGTCAGGACGAGCAGTACTTC	CASFPGDSQDEQYF
TRBV4-3	TRBJ1-1	TRBD1	TGCGCCAGCAGCCCCGGGACAGGGCGTTGGAACACTGAAGCTTTCTTT	CASSPGTGRWNTEAFF
TRBV7-2	TRBJ1-5	TRBD1	TGTGCCAGCAGCTTAACAGGGGGCCGGAATCAGCCCCAGCATTTT	CASSLTGGRNQPQHF
TRBV5-4	TRBJ2-2	NA	TGTGCCAGCAGCTTCCGGGAGCAGGGCGTCGGGGAGCTGTTTTTT	CASSFREQGVGELFF
TRBV2	TRBJ2-7	NA	TGTGCCAGCAGTGAACAGGGATACGAGCAGTACTTC	CASSEQGYEQYF
TRBV27	TRBJ1-1	NA	TGTGCCAGCAGTATGTCGGAGGACACTGAAGCTTTCTTT	CASSMSEDTEAFF
TRBV9	TRBJ2-3	TRBD1	TGTGCCAGCAGCGTAGTTGGGACAGGTACAGATACGCAGTATTTT	CASSVVGTGTDTQYF
TRBV30	TRBJ2-7	NA	TGTGCCTGGAGCTGGGGCGGCGAGCAGTACTTC	CAWSWGGEQYF
TRBV19	TRBJ2-4	NA	TGTGCCAGTAGTATGCGGGGGCCCGGGGTCAAAAACATTCAGTACTTC	CASSMRGPGVKNIQYF
TRBV6-5	TRBJ1-2	NA	TGTGCCAGCAGTTCCGAAGGGGGTCATGGCTACACCTTC	CASSSEGGHGYTF
TRBV5-1	TRBJ2-2	TRBD1	TGCGCCAGCAGCTCCGGGACAGGAGCGAACACCGGGGAGCTGTTTTTT	CASSSGTGANTGELFF
TRBV7-8	TRBJ1-5	TRBD1	TGTGCCAGCAGCTCAGGGGTTGCCAGGGGGCTCGACAATCAGCCCCAGCATTTT	CASSSGVARGLDNQPQHF
TRBV19	TRBJ1-6	NA	TGTGCCAGTAGTATTCCCCGGACGATGTCGAAGGGGCCCCTCCACTTT	CASSIPRTMSKGPLHF
TRBV12-5	TRBJ1-1	NA	TGTGCTAGTGGTTTGGTCCGCGGAATGAACACTGAAGCTTTCTTT	CASGLVRGMNTEAFF